This T cell receptor beta chain is drawn from a study of T-cell reconstitution after alpha-beta-depleted transplantation in children. Using unique molecular identifiers, the investigators prepared the TCRbeta library. In TCRdb, the PCR reads were re-called with MiXCR into one record per CDR3 protein. The data hold about 500,000 distinct CDR3 sequences, with 30% to 35% observed a single time. This clonotype was observed a few times. Per germline, CDR1 SQVTM and CDR2 ANQGSEA. V lost 4 bases and J 7 bases, leaving 14 bases between the germline ends. The CDR3 has 12 amino acids. The specimen comprised PBMCs from the stem cell graft donor, sampled from the stem cell graft. The origin of this receptor is a human donor who donated a stem cell graft to a child with aplastic anemia. The rearrangement uses TRBV29-1 and TRBJ2-7; D uncertain. The CDR3 DNA sequence: TGCAGCGTTGTAAAGGGTGTGGGGGAGCAGTACTTC. Translation gives CSVVKGVGEQYF.